This entry features one T cell receptor (beta chain) sequence. Produced via immunoSEQ multiplex PCR; TCRdb's table is partial and in-frame only. Of over 300,000 clones listed, 75% to 85% were seen once; the top ten hold more than 6%. The sample is drawn from a study of blood T cell repertoires in COVID-19. The TCR was taken from a human donor in a cohort sampled during active COVID-19. The sample was peripheral blood.

This CDR3 is CASSESGGVEETQYF. The CDR3 DNA reads as TGTGCCAGCAGTGAATCGGGGGGGGTCGAGGAGACCCAGTACTTC. This chain uses TRBV2 with TRBJ2-5, with TRBD2 matching over 8 bases. This CDR3 has 15 residues. V trimming: 2 bases; J trimming: 5 bases; junction bases outside the gene matches: 7. Germline V gene lookup returns CDR1 SNHLY and CDR2 FYNNEI.